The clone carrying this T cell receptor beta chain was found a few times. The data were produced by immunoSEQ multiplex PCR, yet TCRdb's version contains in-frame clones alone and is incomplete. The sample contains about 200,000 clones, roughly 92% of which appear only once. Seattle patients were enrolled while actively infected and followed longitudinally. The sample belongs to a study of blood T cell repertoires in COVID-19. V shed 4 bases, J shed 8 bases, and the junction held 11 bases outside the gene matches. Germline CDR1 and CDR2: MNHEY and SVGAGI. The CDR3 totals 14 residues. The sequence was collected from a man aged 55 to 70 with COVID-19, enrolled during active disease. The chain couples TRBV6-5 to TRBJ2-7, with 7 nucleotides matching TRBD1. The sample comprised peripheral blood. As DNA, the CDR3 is TGTGCCAGCAGTTTGGCGGAAGGGACAGCACAGCAGTACTTC. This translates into CASSLAEGTAQQYF.